The 24 T cell receptor beta chains reported below all come from one sample, sequenced in a study of monozygotic twins with inflammatory bowel disease. TCRdb reprocessed the 5' RACE reads, with one entry per CDR3 protein and no DNA. The record lists around 100,000 distinct CDR3 sequences, of which the ten most abundant hold about 2%. Sequencing was done on a sample of blood. The receptors were gathered from a human donor with ulcerative colitis or Crohn's disease, or a healthy co-twin of an affected twin (not recorded which).

This rearrangement joins TRBV20-1 to TRBJ2-2; absent DNA, TCRdb's TRBD2 call cannot be checked. CDR1 is DFQATT and CDR2 is SNEGSKA in the germline V gene (reference sequence). The CDR3 covers 14 residues. CDR3 region: CSAPQHQNTGELFF.

This chain connects TRBV30 to TRBJ1-1; TCRdb's D call, TRBD1, is unchecked because there is no DNA. This CDR3 has 13 amino acids. The V gene's germline CDR1 is GTSNPN and CDR2 SVGIG (reference sequence). This chain's CDR3 is CAWSVPGPREAFF. The variable domain in full, with the rest retrieved from reference TRBV30 and TRBJ1-1, is SQTIHQWPATLVQPVGSPLSLECTVEGTSNPNLYWYRQAAGRGLQLLFYSVGIGQISSEVPQNLSASRPQDRQFILSSKKLLLSDSGFYLCAWSVPGPREAFFGQGTRLTVV.

The chain is built from TRBV12-3 or TRBV12-4 and TRBJ1-2; TCRdb designates TRBD1, a call that cannot be tested without DNA. The CDR3 consists of 17 residues. This CDR3 is CASTLSGRSTLGYGYTF.

The rearrangement joins TRBV6-1 to TRBJ1-1; TCRdb lists TRBD1, though no DNA is available to test this call. The CDR3 totals 15 residues. The germline V gene has CDR1 MNHNS and CDR2 SASEGT. This chain's CDR3 is CASSESDRLNTEAFF.

The chain links TRBV29-1 to TRBJ2-3; TCRdb's D call, TRBD2, is unchecked because there is no DNA. The CDR3 has 12 residues. Germline CDR1 and CDR2: SQVTM and ANQGSEA. The CDR3 loop is CSVERGPDTQYF.

V and J are TRBV7-8 and TRBJ2-4; TCRdb names TRBD1, which stays unverified in the absence of DNA. Germline V gene data show CDR1 as SGHVS and CDR2 as FQNEAQ. The CDR3 loop spans 15 amino acids. The CDR3 region is CASSRTRLAKNIQYF.

CDR3 sequence: CASSPAFNLYEQYF. The chain couples TRBV7-3 to TRBJ2-7; the TCRdb call, TRBD2, lacks DNA for checking. The CDR3 is 14 residues long. The V gene's germline CDR1 is SGHTA and CDR2 FQGTGA.

J is TRBJ2-1 and V is TRBV5-1; TCRdb proposes TRBD2, but this gene call is untestable without DNA. This CDR3 has 17 residues. Germline assignment: CDR1 SGHRS and CDR2 YFSETQ. The CDR3 protein is CASSLESGSNTYNEQFF. Combining the CDR3 with reference TRBV5-1 and TRBJ2-1 gives the whole variable domain KAGVTQTPRYLIKTRGQQVTLSCSPISGHRSVSWYQQTPGQGLQFLFEYFSETQRNKGNFPGRFSGRQFSNSRSEMNVSTLELGDSALYLCASSLESGSNTYNEQFFGPGTRLTVL.

The V and J genes are TRBV6-5 and TRBJ2-2. Germline CDR1 reads MNHEY; CDR2 reads SVGAGI. This CDR3 spans 12 amino acids. CDR3 protein: CASSYSDGELFF.

The rearrangement uses TRBV10-2 and TRBJ2-5; the D call of TRBD1 rests on TCRdb alone, since no DNA is present to check it. The V gene's germline CDR1 is WSHSY and CDR2 SAAADI. This CDR3 is built from 13 residues. The CDR3 loop is CASSDRGPETQYF.

This chain uses TRBV10-3 with TRBJ1-5; TCRdb names TRBD1, which stays unverified in the absence of DNA. There are 13 residues in the CDR3. Germline V lookup: CDR1 ENHRY, CDR2 SYGVKD. This chain's CDR3 is CATAGTSDQPQHF.

V usage is TRBV28 and J usage is TRBJ1-2; the D call from TCRdb, TRBD1, cannot be confirmed without DNA. Germline V lookup: CDR1 MDHEN, CDR2 SYDVKM. CDR3 length equals 15 residues. CDR3 sequence: CASSAQTDPNYGYTF.

CDR3 loop: CASSLVPSGGGYNEQFF. This chain connects TRBV5-1 to TRBJ2-1; there is no DNA to check the TCRdb D call of TRBD1. Germline V gene data show CDR1 as SGHRS and CDR2 as YFSETQ. This CDR3 is built from 17 residues.

The chain recombines TRBV7-2 with TRBJ2-7; with no DNA, the TCRdb D assignment of TRBD1 cannot be verified. Germline CDR1 SGHTA, CDR2 FQGNSA. The CDR3 consists of 12 residues. CDR3 region: CASSLYQGKQYF.

The chain employs TRBV5-1 and TRBJ1-4; TCRdb outputs TRBD1, but without DNA this stays unchecked. This CDR3 has 15 residues. CDR1 and CDR2 (germline): SGHRS, YFSETQ. This CDR3 reads CASSLEDRGNENLFF. The whole variable domain, remainder taken from reference TRBV5-1 and TRBJ1-4, is KAGVTQTPRYLIKTRGQQVTLSCSPISGHRSVSWYQQTPGQGLQFLFEYFSETQRNKGNFPGRFSGRQFSNSRSEMNVSTLELGDSALYLCASSLEDRGNENLFFGSGTQLSVL.

The V call is TRBV6-1, the J call TRBJ2-5; TCRdb selects TRBD1, and the lack of DNA leaves this call unchecked. Germline V CDR1 and CDR2: MNHNS, SASEGT. The CDR3 is 14 amino acids. CDR3 loop: CASSEDPGRETQYF.

The rearrangement uses TRBV4-3 and TRBJ2-7; there is no DNA to check the TCRdb D call of TRBD1. CDR3 length: 16 residues. Germline CDR1 LGHNA, CDR2 YSLEER. The chain's CDR3 is CASSQDIPGSSYEQYF.

CDR3 region: CASRPPGSLNEQYF. V usage is TRBV6-1 and J usage is TRBJ2-7; TCRdb designates TRBD1, a call that cannot be tested without DNA. The CDR3 has 14 amino acids. Looked up from germline, CDR1 is MNHNS and CDR2 is SASEGT.

The chain employs TRBV5-1 and TRBJ2-7. The CDR3 loop spans 15 amino acids. Germline-derived CDR1 and CDR2 are SGHRS and YFSETQ. The CDR3 loop reads CASSLRTWSSYEQYF.

This chain joins TRBV5-1 and TRBJ2-5. Germline loops: CDR1 SGHRS, CDR2 YFSETQ. The CDR3 runs 14 residues. The CDR3 loop is CASSLSLHQETQYF. The full variable domain, its missing parts supplied by reference TRBV5-1 and TRBJ2-5, is KAGVTQTPRYLIKTRGQQVTLSCSPISGHRSVSWYQQTPGQGLQFLFEYFSETQRNKGNFPGRFSGRQFSNSRSEMNVSTLELGDSALYLCASSLSLHQETQYFGPGTRLLVL.

The J gene is TRBJ2-7, the V gene TRBV20-1; TCRdb lists TRBD1, though no DNA is available to test this call. The CDR3 sequence is 14 residues long. Germline CDR1 is DFQATT and CDR2 is SNEGSKA (reference sequence). The CDR3: CSARDPLSTYEQYF.

This chain connects TRBV20-1 to TRBJ2-7; TCRdb names TRBD1, which stays unverified in the absence of DNA. In germline, CDR1 is DFQATT, CDR2 SNEGSKA (reference sequence). This CDR3 has 13 amino acids. The CDR3 sequence is CSARAGLTYEQYF.

This chain uses TRBV19 with TRBJ2-7. CDR1 is LNHDA and CDR2 is SQIVND in the germline V gene (reference sequence). This CDR3 spans 11 amino acids. This CDR3 reads CASRAGGEQYF.

The chain is built from TRBV5-1 and TRBJ2-7; with no DNA, the TCRdb D assignment of TRBD1 cannot be verified. The CDR3 is made up of 18 amino acids. Germline-derived CDR1 and CDR2 are SGHRS and YFSETQ. The CDR3 reads CASGSGTGGFRSSYEQYF. Complete variable domain (other parts from reference TRBV5-1 and TRBJ2-7): KAGVTQTPRYLIKTRGQQVTLSCSPISGHRSVSWYQQTPGQGLQFLFEYFSETQRNKGNFPGRFSGRQFSNSRSEMNVSTLELGDSALYLCASGSGTGGFRSSYEQYFGPGTRLTVT.